This paragraph reports one TCR beta chain. This sample was included in a study of technical replicates of blood from a few donors. V shed 0 bases and J shed 4 bases, with 7 bases lying between them. This CDR3 contains 14 residues. Looked up from germline, CDR1 is KGHSH and CDR2 is LQKENI. The protocol was immunoSEQ multiplex PCR, while the TCRdb copy is restricted to in-frame clones and leaves out a portion. In the table there are 15,000 to 20,000 clones, around 86% of which are singletons. The sequence derives from a human donor in good health. The chain recombines TRBV18 with TRBJ1-5; possibly TRBD1 for D (5 bases). Sequences were obtained from PBMCs. DNA for the CDR3: TGTGCCAGCTCACCACCGGGGGGGAATCAGCCCCAGCATTTT. This sequence encodes CASSPPGGNQPQHF.